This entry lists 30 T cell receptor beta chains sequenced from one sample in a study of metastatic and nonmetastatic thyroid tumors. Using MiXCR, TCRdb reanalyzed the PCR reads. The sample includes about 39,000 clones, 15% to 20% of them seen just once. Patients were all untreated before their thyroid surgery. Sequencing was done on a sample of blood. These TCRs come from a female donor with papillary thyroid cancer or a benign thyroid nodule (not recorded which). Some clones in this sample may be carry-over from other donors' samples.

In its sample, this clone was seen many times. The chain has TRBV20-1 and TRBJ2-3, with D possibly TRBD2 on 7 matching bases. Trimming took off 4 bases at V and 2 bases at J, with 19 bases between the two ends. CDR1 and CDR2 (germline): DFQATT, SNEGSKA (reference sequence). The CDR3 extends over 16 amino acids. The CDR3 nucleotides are TGCAGTGCTATTAGTAAATTGGGGGGGCACACAGATACGCAGTATTTT. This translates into CSAISKLGGHTDTQYF.

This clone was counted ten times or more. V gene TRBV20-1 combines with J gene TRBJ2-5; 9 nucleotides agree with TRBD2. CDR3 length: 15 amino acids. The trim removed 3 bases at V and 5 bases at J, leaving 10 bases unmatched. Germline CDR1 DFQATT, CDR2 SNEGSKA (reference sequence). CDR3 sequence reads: CSARPWTSVEETQYF. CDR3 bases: TGCAGTGCTAGGCCATGGACTAGCGTGGAGGAGACCCAGTACTTC.

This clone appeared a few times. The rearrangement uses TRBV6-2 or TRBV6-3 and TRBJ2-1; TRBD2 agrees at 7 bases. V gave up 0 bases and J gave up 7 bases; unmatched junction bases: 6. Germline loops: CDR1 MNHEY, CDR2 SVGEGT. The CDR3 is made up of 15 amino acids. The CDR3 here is CASSYSGGRRNEQFF. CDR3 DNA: TGTGCCAGCAGTTACTCCGGCGGGAGAAGGAATGAGCAGTTCTTC.

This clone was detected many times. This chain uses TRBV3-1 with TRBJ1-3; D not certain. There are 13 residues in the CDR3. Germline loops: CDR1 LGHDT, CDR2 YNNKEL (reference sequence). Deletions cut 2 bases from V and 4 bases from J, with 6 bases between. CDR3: CASSQPYGNTIYF. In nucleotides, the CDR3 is TGTGCCAGCAGCCAACCCTACGGAAACACCATATATTTT.

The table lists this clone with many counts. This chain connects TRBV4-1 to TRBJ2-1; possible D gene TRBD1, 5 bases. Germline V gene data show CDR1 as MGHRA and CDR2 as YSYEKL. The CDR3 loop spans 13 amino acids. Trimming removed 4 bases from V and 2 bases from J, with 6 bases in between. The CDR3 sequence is CASSPGPYNEQFF. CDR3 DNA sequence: TGCGCCAGCAGCCCAGGGCCCTACAATGAGCAGTTCTTC.

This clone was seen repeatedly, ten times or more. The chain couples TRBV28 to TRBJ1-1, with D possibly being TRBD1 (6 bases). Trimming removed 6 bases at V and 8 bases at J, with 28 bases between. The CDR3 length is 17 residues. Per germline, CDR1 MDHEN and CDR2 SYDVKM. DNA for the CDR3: TGTGCCAGCAGACCCAGACCAACCAGAGCCAGGGGTGACGAAGCTTTCTTT. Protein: CASRPRPTRARGDEAFF.

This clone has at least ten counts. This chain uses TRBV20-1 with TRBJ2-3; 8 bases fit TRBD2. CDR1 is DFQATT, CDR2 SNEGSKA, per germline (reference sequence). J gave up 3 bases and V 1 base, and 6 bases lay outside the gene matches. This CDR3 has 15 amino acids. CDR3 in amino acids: CSARGREGTTDTQYF. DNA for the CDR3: TGCAGTGCTAGAGGTCGGGAGGGGACTACAGATACGCAGTATTTT.

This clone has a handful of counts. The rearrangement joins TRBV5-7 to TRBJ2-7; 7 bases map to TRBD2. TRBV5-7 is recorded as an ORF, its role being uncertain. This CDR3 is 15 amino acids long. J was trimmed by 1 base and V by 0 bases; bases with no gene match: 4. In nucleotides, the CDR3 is TGTGCCAGCAGCTTGGAAAGGGGAGGGTCCTACGAGCAGTACTTC. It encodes CASSLERGGSYEQYF.

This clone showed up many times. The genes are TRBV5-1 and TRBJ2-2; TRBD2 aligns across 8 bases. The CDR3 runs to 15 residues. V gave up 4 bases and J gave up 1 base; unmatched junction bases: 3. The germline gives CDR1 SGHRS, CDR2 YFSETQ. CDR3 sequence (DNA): TGCGCCAGCAGCCTAACTAGCGGGAACACCGGGGAGCTGTTTTTT. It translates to CASSLTSGNTGELFF.

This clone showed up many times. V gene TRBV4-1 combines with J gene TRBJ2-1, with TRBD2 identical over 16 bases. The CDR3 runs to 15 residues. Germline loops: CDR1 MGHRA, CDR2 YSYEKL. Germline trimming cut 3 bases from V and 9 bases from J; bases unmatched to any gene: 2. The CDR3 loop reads CASSQGLAGGSEQFF. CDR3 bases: TGCGCCAGCAGCCAGGGACTAGCGGGAGGGAGTGAGCAGTTCTTC.

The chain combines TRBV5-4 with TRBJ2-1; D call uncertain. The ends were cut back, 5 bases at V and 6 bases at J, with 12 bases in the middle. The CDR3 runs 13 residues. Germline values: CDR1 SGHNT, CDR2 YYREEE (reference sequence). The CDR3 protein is CASSSVGSNEQFF. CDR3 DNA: TGTGCCAGCAGTTCGGTGGGATCCAATGAGCAGTTCTTC.

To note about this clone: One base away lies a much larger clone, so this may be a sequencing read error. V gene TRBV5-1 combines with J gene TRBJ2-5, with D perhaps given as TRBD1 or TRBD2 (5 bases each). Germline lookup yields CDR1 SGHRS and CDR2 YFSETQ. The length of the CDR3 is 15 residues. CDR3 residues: CASSLFVGGEDTQYF. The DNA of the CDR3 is TGCGCCAGCAGCTTATTTGTTGGGGGAGAAGATACCCAGTACTTC.

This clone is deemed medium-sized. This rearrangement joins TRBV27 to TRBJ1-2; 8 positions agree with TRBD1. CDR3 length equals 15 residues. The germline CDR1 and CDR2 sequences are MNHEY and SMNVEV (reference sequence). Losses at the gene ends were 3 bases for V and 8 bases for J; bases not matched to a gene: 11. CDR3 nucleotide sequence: TGTGCCAGCAGTTTGACAGGGGAGAGGATTGAGGGCTACACCTTC. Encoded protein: CASSLTGERIEGYTF.

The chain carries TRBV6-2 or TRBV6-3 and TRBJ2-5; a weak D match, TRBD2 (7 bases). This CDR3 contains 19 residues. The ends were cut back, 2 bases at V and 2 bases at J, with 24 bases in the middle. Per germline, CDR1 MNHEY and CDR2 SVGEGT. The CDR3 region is CASSYRSAGEGGLQETQYF. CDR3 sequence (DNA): TGTGCCAGCAGTTACAGGTCGGCAGGGGAGGGTGGGCTACAAGAGACCCAGTACTTC.

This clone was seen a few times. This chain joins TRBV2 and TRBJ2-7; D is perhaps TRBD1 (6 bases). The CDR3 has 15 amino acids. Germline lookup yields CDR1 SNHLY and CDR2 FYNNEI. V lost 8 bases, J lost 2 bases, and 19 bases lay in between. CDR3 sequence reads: CASGVARYRAYEQYF. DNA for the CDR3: TGTGCCAGCGGCGTCGCCCGGTACAGGGCCTACGAGCAGTACTTC.

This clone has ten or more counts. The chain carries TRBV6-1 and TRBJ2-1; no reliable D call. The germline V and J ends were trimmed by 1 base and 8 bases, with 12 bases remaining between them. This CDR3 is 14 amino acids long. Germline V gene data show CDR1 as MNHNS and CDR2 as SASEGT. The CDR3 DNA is TGTGCCAGCAGTGAAGGGGATGGTAACCATGAGCAGTTCTTC. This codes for CASSEGDGNHEQFF.

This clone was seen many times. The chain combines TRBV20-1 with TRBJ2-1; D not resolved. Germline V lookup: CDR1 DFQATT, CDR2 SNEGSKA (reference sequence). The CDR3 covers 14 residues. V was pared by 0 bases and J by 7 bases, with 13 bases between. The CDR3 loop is CSARDVGPRNEQFF. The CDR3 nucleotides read TGCAGTGCTAGAGACGTTGGCCCCAGGAATGAGCAGTTCTTC.

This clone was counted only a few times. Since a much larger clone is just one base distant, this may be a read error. CDR3 nucleotide sequence: TGCAGCTCCGAACGGACTCTCCAGGGAGATACGCAGTATTTT. This codes for CSSERTLQGDTQYF. The chain carries TRBV29-1 and TRBJ2-3, with D perhaps given as TRBD1 or TRBD2 (5 bases each). The CDR3 extends over 14 amino acids. V dropped 8 bases and J dropped 5 bases, with 20 bases sitting between them. Germline CDR1 is SQVTM and CDR2 is ANQGSEA.

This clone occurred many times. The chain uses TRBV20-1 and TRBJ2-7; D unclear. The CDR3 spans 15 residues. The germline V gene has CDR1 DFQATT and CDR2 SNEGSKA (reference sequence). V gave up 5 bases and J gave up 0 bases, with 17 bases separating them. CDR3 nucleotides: TGCAGTGCTGGTGACTCCCTTTTAGACTCCTACGAGCAGTACTTC. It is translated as CSAGDSLLDSYEQYF.

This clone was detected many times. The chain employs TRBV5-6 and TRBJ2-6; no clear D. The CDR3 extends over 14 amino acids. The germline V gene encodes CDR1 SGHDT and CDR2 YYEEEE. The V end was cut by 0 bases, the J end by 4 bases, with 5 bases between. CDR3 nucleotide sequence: TGTGCCAGCAGCTTGGTTGCGGGGGCCAACGTCCTGACTTTC. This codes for CASSLVAGANVLTF.

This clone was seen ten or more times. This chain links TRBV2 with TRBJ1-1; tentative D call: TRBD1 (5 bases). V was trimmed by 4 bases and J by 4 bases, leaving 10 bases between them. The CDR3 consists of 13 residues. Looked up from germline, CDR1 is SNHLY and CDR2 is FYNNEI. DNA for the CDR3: TGTGCCAGCAGTGTGGCGGGGCCCACTGAAGCTTTCTTT. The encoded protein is CASSVAGPTEAFF.

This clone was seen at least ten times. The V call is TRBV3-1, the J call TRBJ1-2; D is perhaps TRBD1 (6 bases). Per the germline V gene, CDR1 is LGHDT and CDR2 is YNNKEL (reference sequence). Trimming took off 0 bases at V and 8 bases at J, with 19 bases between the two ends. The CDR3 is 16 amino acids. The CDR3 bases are TGTGCCAGCAGCCAAGATGTCGGGGGGCTGTTAGGAGGCTACACCTTC. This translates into CASSQDVGGLLGGYTF.

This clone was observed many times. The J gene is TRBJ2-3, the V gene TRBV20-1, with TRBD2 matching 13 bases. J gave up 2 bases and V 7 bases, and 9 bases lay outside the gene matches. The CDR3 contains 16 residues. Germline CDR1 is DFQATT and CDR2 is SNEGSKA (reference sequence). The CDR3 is CSVSGTSGTFTDTQYF. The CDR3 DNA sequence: TGCAGTGTTTCCGGGACTAGCGGGACTTTCACAGATACGCAGTATTTT.

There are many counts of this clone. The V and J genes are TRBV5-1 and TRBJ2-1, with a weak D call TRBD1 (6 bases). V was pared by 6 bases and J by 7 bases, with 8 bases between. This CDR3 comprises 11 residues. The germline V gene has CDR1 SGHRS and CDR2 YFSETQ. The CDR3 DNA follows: TGCGCCAGCAAGGGGGAGAATGAGCAGTTCTTC. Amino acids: CASKGENEQFF. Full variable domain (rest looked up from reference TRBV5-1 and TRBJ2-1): KAGVTQTPRYLIKTRGQQVTLSCSPISGHRSVSWYQQTPGQGLQFLFEYFSETQRNKGNFPGRFSGRQFSNSRSEMNVSTLELGDSALYLCASKGENEQFFGPGTRLTVL.

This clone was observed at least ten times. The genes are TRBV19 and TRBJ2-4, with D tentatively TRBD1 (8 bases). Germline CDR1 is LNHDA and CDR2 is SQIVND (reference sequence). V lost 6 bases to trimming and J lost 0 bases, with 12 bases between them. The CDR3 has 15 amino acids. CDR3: CASRQGGLAKNIQYF. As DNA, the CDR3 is TGTGCCAGTAGACAGGGGGGGTTAGCCAAAAACATTCAGTACTTC.

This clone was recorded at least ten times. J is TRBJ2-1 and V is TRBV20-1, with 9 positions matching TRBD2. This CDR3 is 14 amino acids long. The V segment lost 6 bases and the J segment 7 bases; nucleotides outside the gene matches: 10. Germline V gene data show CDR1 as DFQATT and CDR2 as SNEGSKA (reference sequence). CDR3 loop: CSAPLGTSSNEQFF. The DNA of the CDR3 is TGCAGTGCCCCCCTGGGGACTAGCAGTAATGAGCAGTTCTTC.

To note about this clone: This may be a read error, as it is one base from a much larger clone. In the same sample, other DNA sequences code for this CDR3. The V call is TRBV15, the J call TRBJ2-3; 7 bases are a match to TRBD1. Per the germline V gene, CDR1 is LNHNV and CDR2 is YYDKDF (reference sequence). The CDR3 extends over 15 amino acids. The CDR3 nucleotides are TGCGCCACCAGCAGAGAAACAGGGGTGGCAGATACGCAGTATTTT. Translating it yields CATSRETGVADTQYF.

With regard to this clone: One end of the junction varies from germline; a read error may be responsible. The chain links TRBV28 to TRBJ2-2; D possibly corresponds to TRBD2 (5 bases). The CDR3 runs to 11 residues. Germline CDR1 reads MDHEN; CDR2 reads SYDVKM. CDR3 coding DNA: TGTGCCAGCAGTTTGGCCGGGGAGCTGCTTTTT. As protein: CASSLAGELLF.

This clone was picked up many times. CDR3 residues: CSPASTDTQYF. CDR3 sequence (DNA): TGCAGTCCGGCTAGCACAGATACGCAGTATTTT. The chain employs TRBV20-1 and TRBJ2-3; D not certain. With 8 bases removed from V and 0 bases from J, the gap between germline ends came to 6 bases. Germline-derived CDR1 and CDR2 are DFQATT and SNEGSKA (reference sequence). This CDR3 region has 11 residues.

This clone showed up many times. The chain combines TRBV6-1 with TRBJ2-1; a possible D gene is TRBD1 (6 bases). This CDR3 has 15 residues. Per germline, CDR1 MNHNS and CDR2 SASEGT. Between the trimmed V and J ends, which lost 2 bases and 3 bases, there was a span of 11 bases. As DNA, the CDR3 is TGTGCCAGCAGTGAAAGGGCAGGGGACTACAATGAGCAGTTCTTC. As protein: CASSERAGDYNEQFF.